The T cell receptor (beta chain) described here comes from a study of blood T cell repertoires in COVID-19. Turning to the study itself: Italy, Spain and the United States were the sources of the convalescent and acute COVID-19 samples. PBMCs, B-cell-depleted T cells, or T cells provided the cDNA or gDNA that made up the material.

In the authors' workflow: Nucleated cell counts were estimated from reference gene primer amplification. Method: immunoSEQ multiplex PCR; TCRdb's copy keeps in-frame clones and lacks some. From that table come the V and J calls and clone size; the DNA was used to work out D and trimming. The repertoire consists of fewer than 350,000 clones, with approximately 91% occurring once and the leading ten covering roughly 9.1%. The CDR3 has 13 residues. V was cut by 6 bases and J by 5 bases, with 12 bases left in between. Germline CDR1 reads SGHTA; CDR2 reads FQGNSA. The material sequenced was peripheral blood. This TCR was sampled from a man between 18 and 29 years old with active or convalescent COVID-19. The rearrangement uses TRBV7-2 and TRBJ2-3, with D maybe TRBD2 (5 bases). In DNA form, the CDR3 reads TGTGCCAGCAGGATCGGGGAAGGAGATACGCAGTATTTT. It translates to CASRIGEGDTQYF.